This paragraph covers one TCR beta chain sequence. Antigen specificity is unknown. In the PCR, 60 Vbeta and 13 Jbeta primers were used. Profiling relied on immunoSEQ multiplex PCR, and the TCRdb table lists in-frame clones only, not all of them. The data hold over 75,000 clones, with roughly 80% observed a single time. The data stem from a study of cytomegalovirus exposure and HLA in healthy donors. Germline CDR1 is SEHNR and CDR2 is FQNEAQ (reference sequence). The CDR3 covers 15 residues. Between the trimmed V and J ends, which lost 1 base and 3 bases, there was a span of 13 bases. At the time of sampling, donors were nominally healthy, though unrecorded immune exposures were likely. Findings and limits, study-wide: According to an earlier analysis, most TCR beta V segments yielded productive rearrangements about 87% or about 30% of the time. Most CMV-associated TCR beta chains appeared HLA-restricted in a later analysis. For most subjects, TCR beta sequences were reported to predict HLA-A and HLA-B alleles with accuracy.

V usage is TRBV7-9 and J usage is TRBJ2-7; D not certain. Input material: PBMCs. This clonotype was obtained from a man between 35 and 55 years old in good health and CMV-seropositive. The CDR3 bases are TGTGCCAGCAGCTTAGAGGCAGGTAGATACTACGAGCAGTACTTC. This encodes CASSLEAGRYYEQYF.